Listed below are T cell receptor beta chains from one sample, sequenced in a study of shared clonotypes between healthy human individuals. Measured with immunoSEQ multiplex PCR; TCRdb has only the in-frame clones, and not every one. The table records about 2.2 million clones, 85% to 95% of them present only once. Specimen: naive CD8+ T cells from PBMCs. The receptors derive from a man younger than 35 in good health. Some clones in this sample may be carry-over from other donors' samples. Each CDR3 is given with its conserved first and last residue. Each record gives: CDR3 DNA, CDR3 protein, V gene, J gene, clone size, D gene. The D gene is left open where the match is weak. Size tells how often a clone was seen (once, few, many) or the class of an expanded clone, and some rows leave it out.

cdr3_nt: TGTGCCAGCAGCTTATATGGGGCCGGGGAGCTGTTTTTT; cdr3_aa: CASSLYGAGELFF; v_call: TRBV11-2; j_call: TRBJ2-2; clone_size: once; d_call: .
cdr3_nt: TGTGCCAGTAGTTTGGGGGCAGATACGCAGTATTTT; cdr3_aa: CASSLGADTQYF; v_call: TRBV19; j_call: TRBJ2-3; clone_size: .; d_call: .
cdr3_nt: TGCGCCAGCAGCCATGCTCCACAGATAGACTACGAGCAGTACTTC; cdr3_aa: CASSHAPQIDYEQYF; v_call: TRBV4-1; j_call: TRBJ2-7; clone_size: .; d_call: .
cdr3_nt: TGTGCCAGCAGTCAGGTAGCGGGAGTCTACAATGAGCAGTTCTTC; cdr3_aa: CASSQVAGVYNEQFF; v_call: TRBV7-9; j_call: TRBJ2-1; clone_size: few; d_call: TRBD2
cdr3_nt: TGTGCCAGCAGCGTAAGCGGGAGTACCCGGGAGCAGTACTTC; cdr3_aa: CASSVSGSTREQYF; v_call: TRBV9; j_call: TRBJ2-7; clone_size: .; d_call: TRBD2
cdr3_nt: TGTGCCTGGAGTGTAACAGGGAGCGGGGGCTACACCTTC; cdr3_aa: CAWSVTGSGGYTF; v_call: TRBV30; j_call: TRBJ1-2; clone_size: .; d_call: .
cdr3_nt: TGCGCCAGCAGCCCCAGGATTCAAAGCTCCTACGAGCAGTACTTC; cdr3_aa: CASSPRIQSSYEQYF; v_call: TRBV4-1; j_call: TRBJ2-7; clone_size: .; d_call: .
cdr3_nt: TGTGCCAGCAGCGACGCCAGGGGCGGGGAGACCCAGTACTTC; cdr3_aa: CASSDARGGETQYF; v_call: TRBV9; j_call: TRBJ2-5; clone_size: .; d_call: .
cdr3_nt: TGTGCCAGCAGCATTTTAGCGGACGTGGGCTACGAGCAGTACTTC; cdr3_aa: CASSILADVGYEQYF; v_call: TRBV9; j_call: TRBJ2-7; clone_size: .; d_call: .
cdr3_nt: TGTGCCAGCAGCGTAGGTTTGGGGACAGGGGGGGAGACCCAGTACTTC; cdr3_aa: CASSVGLGTGGETQYF; v_call: TRBV9; j_call: TRBJ2-5; clone_size: .; d_call: TRBD1
cdr3_nt: TGCGCCAGCAGCCAAGATCCCGACGGAACCTACGAGCAGTACTTC; cdr3_aa: CASSQDPDGTYEQYF; v_call: TRBV4-3; j_call: TRBJ2-7; clone_size: .; d_call: .
cdr3_nt: TGTGCCAGCAGTGAACCCCTAGAAACCTACGAGCAGTACTTC; cdr3_aa: CASSEPLETYEQYF; v_call: TRBV25-1; j_call: TRBJ2-7; clone_size: .; d_call: .
cdr3_nt: TGTGCCAGCAGCTTGGGAACCCCACAGAACACTGAAGCTTTCTTT; cdr3_aa: CASSLGTPQNTEAFF; v_call: TRBV5-5; j_call: TRBJ1-1; clone_size: once; d_call: .
cdr3_nt: TGTGCCAGCAGTGTCTGGGACAGGGCTAGCAATCAGCCCCAGCATTTT; cdr3_aa: CASSVWDRASNQPQHF; v_call: TRBV6-1; j_call: TRBJ1-5; clone_size: .; d_call: TRBD1
cdr3_nt: TGTGCCAGTAGTATGGGACAGGGGCCTTACGAGCAGTACTTC; cdr3_aa: CASSMGQGPYEQYF; v_call: TRBV19; j_call: TRBJ2-7; clone_size: .; d_call: TRBD1
cdr3_nt: TGCGCCAGCAGCCACCGAGACAGGGGTCAGGAGACCCAGTACTTC; cdr3_aa: CASSHRDRGQETQYF; v_call: TRBV4-1; j_call: TRBJ2-5; clone_size: .; d_call: TRBD1
cdr3_nt: TGTGCCAGCAGTGAAGCTTCGATTAACAGGGGAGGACTCGAGCAGTACTTC; cdr3_aa: CASSEASINRGGLEQYF; v_call: TRBV6-1; j_call: TRBJ2-7; clone_size: .; d_call: .
cdr3_nt: TGTGCCAGCAGCGTAGTGCGCCGGAAGAAGAGGGGTGGCTCCTACGAGCAGTACTTC; cdr3_aa: CASSVVRRKKRGGSYEQYF; v_call: TRBV9; j_call: TRBJ2-7; clone_size: .; d_call: .
cdr3_nt: TGTGCCAGCAGTTTGGACAGTAGCCCTTACTACGAGCAGTACTTC; cdr3_aa: CASSLDSSPYYEQYF; v_call: TRBV6-1; j_call: TRBJ2-7; clone_size: .; d_call: .
cdr3_nt: TGTGCCAGCAGCGTAGCAGGTGGGACGGCGTCCGAGCAGTACTTC; cdr3_aa: CASSVAGGTASEQYF; v_call: TRBV9; j_call: TRBJ2-7; clone_size: .; d_call: .
cdr3_nt: TGTGCCAGCAGTTACTCGACCGGACAGGTCGCCTACGAGCAGTACTTC; cdr3_aa: CASSYSTGQVAYEQYF; v_call: TRBV6-5; j_call: TRBJ2-7; clone_size: .; d_call: TRBD1
cdr3_nt: TGTGCCAGCAGTCCGTCAGCGGGAGAGGTTGACACCGGGGAGCTGTTTTTT; cdr3_aa: CASSPSAGEVDTGELFF; v_call: TRBV27; j_call: TRBJ2-2; clone_size: .; d_call: TRBD2
cdr3_nt: TGTGCCAGCAGTGGAGAGTTTGCCAATGAGCAGTTCTTC; cdr3_aa: CASSGEFANEQFF; v_call: TRBV25-1; j_call: TRBJ2-1; clone_size: .; d_call: .
cdr3_nt: TGTGCCAGCAGCCCGTCAAGGCGCAATTCACCCCTCCACTTT; cdr3_aa: CASSPSRRNSPLHF; v_call: TRBV7-8; j_call: TRBJ1-6; clone_size: .; d_call: .
cdr3_nt: TGTGCCAGCAGCCAGCACAGGGCCACCTACGAGCAGTACTTC; cdr3_aa: CASSQHRATYEQYF; v_call: TRBV11-2; j_call: TRBJ2-7; clone_size: .; d_call: .
cdr3_nt: TGTGCCAGCAGTTTGAGCCCTAAGAGGGCGGGGAACACTGAAGCTTTCTTT; cdr3_aa: CASSLSPKRAGNTEAFF; v_call: TRBV27; j_call: TRBJ1-1; clone_size: once; d_call: .
cdr3_nt: TGTGCCAGCAGTTTTGGACCCATTGAGCAAAAAAACAGGGGCCCCCAAGAGACCCAGTACTTC; cdr3_aa: CASSFGPIEQKNRGPQETQYF; v_call: TRBV28; j_call: TRBJ2-5; clone_size: .; d_call: TRBD1
cdr3_nt: TGTGCCAGCTCTAGGGGAAATGAGCAGTTCTTC; cdr3_aa: CASSRGNEQFF; v_call: TRBV28; j_call: TRBJ2-1; clone_size: .; d_call: .
cdr3_nt: TGCGCCAGCAGCCCGAGTTCCCCGCATAGCTCCTACAATGAGCAGTTCTTC; cdr3_aa: CASSPSSPHSSYNEQFF; v_call: TRBV4-1; j_call: TRBJ2-1; clone_size: .; d_call: .
cdr3_nt: TGCGCCAGCAGTCGGTCTCTGGGGGTTGGCTCCTACGAGCAGTACTTC; cdr3_aa: CASSRSLGVGSYEQYF; v_call: TRBV23-1; j_call: TRBJ2-7; clone_size: .; d_call: .
cdr3_nt: TGTGCCAGCACCGTGGAAGGGGACAGGGGGAGCTACGAGCAGTACTTC; cdr3_aa: CASTVEGDRGSYEQYF; v_call: TRBV2; j_call: TRBJ2-7; clone_size: once; d_call: TRBD1
cdr3_nt: TGTGCCAGCAGCGTGGGACAGGGGGCCTCCTACGAGCAGTACTTC; cdr3_aa: CASSVGQGASYEQYF; v_call: TRBV9; j_call: TRBJ2-7; clone_size: .; d_call: TRBD1
cdr3_nt: TGTGCCAGCACCGGGACAGGGGGCTTCGGCACAGATACGCAGTATTTT; cdr3_aa: CASTGTGGFGTDTQYF; v_call: TRBV11-3; j_call: TRBJ2-3; clone_size: .; d_call: TRBD1
cdr3_nt: TGTGCCAGCAGCTTATCGCGCTCAAATCGGGAGACCCAGTACTTC; cdr3_aa: CASSLSRSNRETQYF; v_call: TRBV7-2; j_call: TRBJ2-5; clone_size: .; d_call: .
cdr3_nt: TGTGCCAGCAGTCCGGGACAGGGGGCCAAAAACATTCAGTACTTC; cdr3_aa: CASSPGQGAKNIQYF; v_call: TRBV28; j_call: TRBJ2-4; clone_size: .; d_call: TRBD1
cdr3_nt: TGCGCCAGCAGCCCCTCTAGCTCCTACAATGAGCAGTTCTTC; cdr3_aa: CASSPSSSYNEQFF; v_call: TRBV4-1; j_call: TRBJ2-1; clone_size: .; d_call: .
cdr3_nt: TGTGCCAGCAGTTTAATCCCGACGGAACAGGAGACCCAGTACTTC; cdr3_aa: CASSLIPTEQETQYF; v_call: TRBV27; j_call: TRBJ2-5; clone_size: .; d_call: .
cdr3_nt: TGTGCCAGCACCGATCAGACAGGGGCCTCTGGAAACACCATATATTTT; cdr3_aa: CASTDQTGASGNTIYF; v_call: TRBV9; j_call: TRBJ1-3; clone_size: .; d_call: TRBD1
cdr3_nt: TGTGCCAGCCCAGCTACTAGCGGGAGTTTTCATGAGCAGTTCTTC; cdr3_aa: CASPATSGSFHEQFF; v_call: TRBV5-4; j_call: TRBJ2-1; clone_size: once; d_call: TRBD2
cdr3_nt: TGTGCCAGCAGCTTAATCGGGGCCGGCTCCTACAATGAGCAGTTCTTC; cdr3_aa: CASSLIGAGSYNEQFF; v_call: TRBV7-9; j_call: TRBJ2-1; clone_size: once; d_call: .
cdr3_nt: TGTGCCAGCAGTCCGGCGACAGGCTACTATGGCTACACCTTC; cdr3_aa: CASSPATGYYGYTF; v_call: TRBV6-5; j_call: TRBJ1-2; clone_size: .; d_call: .
cdr3_nt: TGTGCCAGCAGTGAAAACCCGGGACTAGCGGGAGGCGAGCAGTACTTC; cdr3_aa: CASSENPGLAGGEQYF; v_call: TRBV11-2; j_call: TRBJ2-7; clone_size: .; d_call: TRBD2
cdr3_nt: TGTGCCAGCAGCGCGACTAGCGGGAGGGCCCCCGGGGAGCTGTTTTTT; cdr3_aa: CASSATSGRAPGELFF; v_call: TRBV7-3; j_call: TRBJ2-2; clone_size: .; d_call: TRBD2
cdr3_nt: TGTGCCAGTGGGGTGGACACCGGGGAGCTGTTTTTT; cdr3_aa: CASGVDTGELFF; v_call: TRBV19; j_call: TRBJ2-2; clone_size: .; d_call: .
cdr3_nt: TGTGCCAGCATGTCCCGGTTTGGTGAAGAGACCCAGTACTTC; cdr3_aa: CASMSRFGEETQYF; v_call: TRBV27; j_call: TRBJ2-5; clone_size: .; d_call: .
cdr3_nt: TGTGCCAGCAGCCCCACCCCGGGTTTGTTGTTCTTC; cdr3_aa: CASSPTPGLLFF; v_call: TRBV9; j_call: TRBJ2-1; clone_size: once; d_call: .
cdr3_nt: TGTGCCAGCAGCGTCGGGACTAGCGGTTACACCGGGGAGCTGTTTTTT; cdr3_aa: CASSVGTSGYTGELFF; v_call: TRBV9; j_call: TRBJ2-2; clone_size: .; d_call: TRBD2
cdr3_nt: TGTGCCAGTAGTGGCAGGGACGCACCCTCCTACGAGCAGTACTTC; cdr3_aa: CASSGRDAPSYEQYF; v_call: TRBV19; j_call: TRBJ2-7; clone_size: .; d_call: .
cdr3_nt: TGTGCCAGCAGCCCCCTTCACGGGGAGCAGTACTTC; cdr3_aa: CASSPLHGEQYF; v_call: TRBV7-8; j_call: TRBJ2-7; clone_size: .; d_call: .
cdr3_nt: TGTGCCAGCAGCGTCTGGGGCACCACAGATACGCAGTATTTT; cdr3_aa: CASSVWGTTDTQYF; v_call: TRBV9; j_call: TRBJ2-3; clone_size: .; d_call: .
cdr3_nt: TGCGCCAGCAGCCGACAGGCGGACGTTAACTATGGCTACACCTTC; cdr3_aa: CASSRQADVNYGYTF; v_call: TRBV23-1; j_call: TRBJ1-2; clone_size: .; d_call: .
cdr3_nt: TGCGCCAGCAGTGAGCCCCGGGACAGGGGCTACGAGCAGTACTTC; cdr3_aa: CASSEPRDRGYEQYF; v_call: TRBV10-1; j_call: TRBJ2-7; clone_size: .; d_call: TRBD1
cdr3_nt: TGTGCCAGCAGCCAACGACAGGGGTCCTACGAGCAGTACTTC; cdr3_aa: CASSQRQGSYEQYF; v_call: TRBV4-2; j_call: TRBJ2-7; clone_size: .; d_call: TRBD1
cdr3_nt: TGCGCCAGCAGCCAAGAAGGGAACTTTAATGAAAAACTGTTTTTT; cdr3_aa: CASSQEGNFNEKLFF; v_call: TRBV4-3; j_call: TRBJ1-4; clone_size: .; d_call: .
cdr3_nt: TGCGCCAGCAGCCTTCCGGCGGGGGTTAGTTCACCCCTCCACTTT; cdr3_aa: CASSLPAGVSSPLHF; v_call: TRBV4-1; j_call: TRBJ1-6; clone_size: .; d_call: .
cdr3_nt: TGTGCCAGCAGTCCTCGGGGCAGGGGAGGGGTGGACACTGAAGCTTTCTTT; cdr3_aa: CASSPRGRGGVDTEAFF; v_call: TRBV27; j_call: TRBJ1-1; clone_size: few; d_call: .